The clone carrying this T cell receptor (beta chain) was counted between two and nine times. Its antigen is undetermined. This sample is drawn from a study of identical twins. Study-level findings and limits: Cross-sectional statistical analysis was relied on for the conclusions, without the same donors being followed. Twins showed weaker excess sharing in their beta out-of-frame sequences.

This CDR3 is 14 amino acids long. CDR1 is MNHEY and CDR2 is SVGAGI in the germline V gene. V lost 2 bases and J lost 1, with 7 bases in between. Template switching, a step in the protocol, added a universal primer site, and cDNA carried unique molecular identifiers. Via MiXCR, TCRdb re-called the 5' RACE reads, giving one row per CDR3 protein. Of 500,000 or so distinct CDR3 sequences in the sample, roughly an eighth are singletons; the top ten hold more than 0.8%. The same sample was also studied in work on yellow fever vaccine responses in identical twins.

This sequence originates from a woman between 18 and 29 years old in good health. The specimen was CD4+ T cells sorted from blood. The chain employs TRBV6-5 and TRBJ2-3; D may be TRBD2 (6 bases). CDR3 DNA sequence: TGTGCCAGCAGTTACAGGGAGGGCACAGATACGCAGTATTTT. Its protein product is CASSYREGTDTQYF.